These 31 T cell receptor beta chains share one sample of origin, sequenced in a study of blood T cell repertoires in COVID-19. Sequencing was performed with immunoSEQ multiplex PCR; in TCRdb, only in-frame clones are kept and a portion is missing. The sample shows 250,000 to 350,000 clones, around 91% of them seen only once. The material sequenced was peripheral blood. The receptor source for this set is a woman aged 60 to 75 with acute or convalescent COVID-19.

Comments on this clone: At the DNA level, this CDR3 is encoded by other sequences in the same sample as well. The rearrangement uses TRBV20-1 and TRBJ1-1; no clear D gene. V shed 6 bases and J shed 1 base, with 6 bases lying between them. CDR3 length equals 11 residues. The V gene's germline CDR1 is DFQATT and CDR2 SNEGSKA (reference sequence). The CDR3 bases are TGCAGTGCGCCAGGGAACACTGAAGCTTTCTTT. It is translated as CSAPGNTEAFF.

The chain recombines TRBV29-1 with TRBJ2-1, with TRBD1 matching over 7 bases. The length of the CDR3 is 12 residues. The germline gives CDR1 SQVTM, CDR2 ANQGSEA. The CDR3 spells CGTERAIGEQFF. The CDR3, as DNA: TGCGGGACAGAGAGGGCAATCGGTGAGCAGTTCTTC.

This clone appeared a few times. The chain has TRBV7-9 and TRBJ1-1; 7 nucleotides agree with TRBD1. Germline loops: CDR1 SEHNR, CDR2 FQNEAQ (reference sequence). J was trimmed by 7 bases and V by 2 bases; bases with no gene match: 4. The CDR3 runs 13 residues. The CDR3 nucleotides are TGTGCCAGCAGCTTATCCGGACAGGTTGAAGCTTTCTTT. Translation gives CASSLSGQVEAFF. The whole variable domain, filled in from reference TRBV7-9 and TRBJ1-1, reads DTGVSQNPRHKITKRGQNVTFRCDPISEHNRLYWYRQTLGQGPEFLTYFQNEAQLEKSRLLSDRFSAERPKGSFSTLEIQRTEQGDSAMYLCASSLSGQVEAFFGQGTRLTVV.

The chain joins TRBV7-2 to TRBJ1-3; D unresolved. Trimming cost V 5 bases and J 2 bases, with 13 bases left between them. Per the germline V gene, CDR1 is SGHTA and CDR2 is FQGNSA. The CDR3 covers 15 residues. CDR3 amino acids: CASSPTSSAGNTIYF. CDR3 DNA: TGTGCCAGCAGCCCCACAAGTTCCGCTGGAAACACCATATATTTT.

This chain joins TRBV2 and TRBJ2-2; D unresolved. V was shortened by 6 bases and J by 4 bases, with 15 bases between the two germline ends. Germline V gene sequence: CDR1 SNHLY, CDR2 FYNNEI. There are 15 residues in the CDR3. CDR3 amino acids: CASRFAERGTGELFF. DNA of the CDR3: TGTGCCAGCAGATTCGCGGAGCGCGGCACCGGGGAGCTGTTTTTT.

V usage is TRBV28 and J usage is TRBJ1-6, with TRBD1 matching over 10 bases. Germline trimming cut 11 bases from V and 9 bases from J; bases unmatched to any gene: 7. CDR3 length: 13 residues. Germline values: CDR1 MDHEN, CDR2 SYDVKM. This chain's CDR3 is CAGRQGAVSPLHF. The CDR3, as DNA: TGTGCCGGCCGACAGGGGGCTGTTTCACCCCTCCACTTT.

The chain joins TRBV5-1 to TRBJ2-5; D may be TRBD1 (5 bases). Germline V gives CDR1 SGHRS, CDR2 YFSETQ. This CDR3 contains 14 residues. V lost 5 bases, J lost 0 bases, and 11 bases lay in between. CDR3 protein: CASSSQGNQETQYF. CDR3 nucleotide sequence: TGCGCCAGCAGTTCGCAGGGAAACCAAGAGACCCAGTACTTC.

The V call is TRBV5-1, the J call TRBJ2-3; TRBD1 might be the D (6 bases). Germline V gene data show CDR1 as SGHRS and CDR2 as YFSETQ. This CDR3 is 15 amino acids long. The V end lost 1 base, the J end lost 0 bases, and 9 bases lay between the germline ends. Here the CDR3 reads CASSLRGSSTDTQYF. DNA of the CDR3: TGCGCCAGCAGCTTGAGGGGGTCTAGCACAGATACGCAGTATTTT.

The CDR3 sequence is CASSFRDKPSYEQYF. CDR3 DNA sequence: TGTGCCAGCAGCTTCCGGGACAAACCCTCCTACGAGCAGTACTTC. This sequence joins TRBV21-1 and TRBJ2-7; no check of the table's D call, TRBD1, against the DNA was made. TRBV21-1 is designated a pseudogene. The CDR3 sequence is 15 residues long.

The V gene is TRBV7-2, the J gene TRBJ1-4; no firm D call. The CDR3 has 13 amino acids. Trimming cost V 2 bases and J 4 bases, with 5 bases left between them. Germline CDR1 SGHTA, CDR2 FQGNSA. The CDR3 is CASSLKRNEKLFF. The CDR3 nucleotides are TGTGCCAGCAGCTTAAAGCGTAATGAAAAACTGTTTTTT. Combining the CDR3 with reference TRBV7-2 and TRBJ1-4 gives the whole variable domain GAGVSQSPSNKVTEKGKDVELRCDPISGHTALYWYRQSLGQGLEFLIYFQGNSAPDKSGLPSDRFSAERTGGSVSTLTIQRTQQEDSAVYLCASSLKRNEKLFFGSGTQLSVL.

This clone was recorded a few times. The chain is built from TRBV29-1 and TRBJ2-7, with 7 bases fitting TRBD1. Unmatched junction bases numbered 4, after V lost 7 bases and J lost 1 base. There are 12 residues in the CDR3. The germline V gene encodes CDR1 SQVTM and CDR2 ANQGSEA. The CDR3 DNA is TGCAGCGCCTGGACAGGTTCCTACGAGCAGTACTTC. Amino acids: CSAWTGSYEQYF.

To note about this clone: Other DNA sequences in the sample encode the same CDR3. This rearrangement joins TRBV27 to TRBJ2-7; 7 nucleotides line up with TRBD1. V was pared by 3 bases and J by 1 base, with 0 bases of the junction left unmatched. CDR1 and CDR2 (germline): MNHEY, SMNVEV (reference sequence). The CDR3 runs to 13 residues. CDR3 sequence (DNA): TGTGCCAGCAGTTTGACAGGGTCCTACGAGCAGTACTTC. Protein: CASSLTGSYEQYF.

This clone was recorded only once. The V call is TRBV28, the J call TRBJ1-6; D uncertain. In germline, CDR1 is MDHEN, CDR2 SYDVKM. The CDR3 covers 14 residues. The V end was cut by 10 bases, the J end by 9 bases, with 19 bases between. The CDR3 nucleotides read TGTGCCACCGATGAGGTGCCGGTCCGTTCACCCCTCCACTTT. Translating it yields CATDEVPVRSPLHF.

This sequence joins TRBV5-1 and TRBJ2-7, with TRBD1 identical over 12 bases. The CDR3 sequence is 17 residues long. Germline V gene lookup returns CDR1 SGHRS and CDR2 YFSETQ. Germline trimming cut 5 bases from V and 2 bases from J; bases unmatched to any gene: 11. CDR3 sequence (DNA): TGCGCCAGCAGAAGGGACAGGGGGCGGCTGTTAACCTACGAGCAGTACTTC. Protein: CASRRDRGRLLTYEQYF. Complete variable domain (other parts from reference TRBV5-1 and TRBJ2-7): KAGVTQTPRYLIKTRGQQVTLSCSPISGHRSVSWYQQTPGQGLQFLFEYFSETQRNKGNFPGRFSGRQFSNSRSEMNVSTLELGDSALYLCASRRDRGRLLTYEQYFGPGTRLTVT.

The V and J genes are TRBV10-3 and TRBJ2-6, with D uncertain. This CDR3 comprises 16 residues. Trimming removed 6 bases from V and 0 bases from J, with 12 bases in between. Per germline, CDR1 ENHRY and CDR2 SYGVKD. Here the CDR3 DNA reads TGTGCCATCAGAAGCCACCCCGGCTCTGGGGCCAACGTCCTGACTTTC. Residues: CAIRSHPGSGANVLTF.

J is TRBJ1-4 and V is TRBV29-1; the match to TRBD1 covers 7 bases. From germline, CDR1 is SQVTM and CDR2 ANQGSEA. The CDR3 totals 13 residues. The V and J ends lost 7 bases and 8 bases, in that order; junction bases with no gene match: 10. Here the CDR3 reads CSGQRQGGEKLFF. The CDR3 bases are TGCAGCGGACAGCGACAGGGAGGAGAAAAACTGTTTTTT.

The CDR3 nucleotides read TGCGCCAGCAGCCCCCAGAAGAACACTGAAGCTTTCTTT. It yields the protein CASSPQKNTEAFF. J is TRBJ1-1 and V is TRBV4-3; D is unresolved. The CDR3 consists of 13 residues. V was cut by 4 bases and J by 1 base, with 7 bases left in between. Germline V CDR1 and CDR2: LGHNA, YSLEER.

The chain recombines TRBV5-8 with TRBJ2-7; maybe TRBD2 (7 bases). Germline CDR1 reads SGHTS; CDR2 reads YDEGEE. Trimming stripped 4 bases from V and 2 bases from J, with 13 bases between. The CDR3 sequence is 14 residues long. The CDR3 nucleotides read TGTGCCAGCAGCGGGACGGGGGGCCCCTACGAGCAGTACTTC. Encoded protein: CASSGTGGPYEQYF.

This sequence joins TRBV28 and TRBJ1-3, with 9 nucleotides matching TRBD1. Losses at the gene ends were 5 bases for V and 4 bases for J; bases not matched to a gene: 0. The CDR3 is made up of 13 amino acids. CDR1 is MDHEN and CDR2 is SYDVKM in the germline V gene. The DNA of the CDR3 is TGTGCCAGCAGTGGGACAGGGGGAAACACCATATATTTT. It encodes CASSGTGGNTIYF.

The V gene is TRBV7-9, the J gene TRBJ2-1, with 9 positions matching TRBD2. This CDR3 has 19 amino acids. Germline V gene data show CDR1 as SEHNR and CDR2 as FQNEAQ (reference sequence). Trimming removed 0 bases from V and 9 bases from J; junction bases left unmatched: 18. The CDR3, as DNA: TGTGCCAGCAGCTTAGCGGAGGGAGCGGGAGGACCTTTAGGCGGTGAGCAGTTCTTC. It yields the protein CASSLAEGAGGPLGGEQFF.

The chain couples TRBV5-6 to TRBJ1-1; 8 bases agree with TRBD1. Germline CDR1 SGHDT, CDR2 YYEEEE. The CDR3 extends over 13 amino acids. J was trimmed by 6 bases and V by 4 bases; bases with no gene match: 5. This chain's CDR3 is CASSADRGPEAFF. The CDR3 coding sequence is TGTGCCAGCAGCGCCGACAGGGGCCCTGAAGCTTTCTTT.

This clone is a singleton in its sample. The chain has TRBV19 and TRBJ1-5; weak D call: TRBD1 (6 bases). This CDR3 has 14 residues. CDR1 is LNHDA and CDR2 is SQIVND in the germline V gene (reference sequence). V was pared by 3 bases and J by 5 bases, with 11 bases between. CDR3 nucleotide sequence: TGTGCCAGTAGTATGATGTCAGGGGATCAGCCCCAGCATTTT. Translated: CASSMMSGDQPQHF.

The chain uses TRBV28 and TRBJ1-2; 8 bases agree with TRBD1. This CDR3 is built from 12 residues. The V segment lost 3 bases and the J segment 8 bases; nucleotides outside the gene matches: 2. Germline lookup yields CDR1 MDHEN and CDR2 SYDVKM. CDR3: CASSFRGRGYTF. The CDR3, as DNA: TGTGCCAGCAGTTTCAGGGGGCGCGGCTACACCTTC.

This chain uses TRBV5-1 with TRBJ2-5, with TRBD2 matching 12 bases. The CDR3 has 17 amino acids. J gave up 0 bases and V 1 base, and 4 bases lay outside the gene matches. The germline gives CDR1 SGHRS, CDR2 YFSETQ. For the CDR3, the DNA is TGCGCCAGCAGCTTGTCCCGGACTAGCGGGGACCAAGAGACCCAGTACTTC. Translation: CASSLSRTSGDQETQYF.

This chain connects TRBV6-2 or TRBV6-3 to TRBJ1-2, with D tentatively TRBD1 (5 bases). The CDR3 spans 15 residues. CDR1 MNHEY and CDR2 SVGEGT come from the germline V gene. V lost 2 bases, J lost 2 bases, and 12 bases lay in between. This CDR3 is CASSYTGTQNYGYTF. The CDR3 bases are TGTGCCAGCAGTTACACCGGGACTCAGAACTATGGCTACACCTTC.

This chain links TRBV7-2 with TRBJ1-3; 8 nucleotides match TRBD1. With 6 bases clipped from V and 2 bases from J, the junction kept 6 bases outside the gene matches. The CDR3 sequence is 15 residues long. CDR1 and CDR2 (germline): SGHTA, FQGNSA. CDR3 DNA: TGTGCCAGCAGTAATCAGGGGGCGCCTGGAAACACCATATATTTT. Residues: CASSNQGAPGNTIYF.

The chain uses TRBV19 and TRBJ1-5, with D perhaps matching TRBD1 (5 bases). The V end was cut by 5 bases, the J end by 2 bases, with 13 bases between. Germline-derived CDR1 and CDR2 are LNHDA and SQIVND (reference sequence). The CDR3 sequence is 15 residues long. Here the CDR3 reads CASSFRGEGNQPQHF. The CDR3 DNA reads as TGTGCCAGTAGTTTCCGGGGGGAAGGCAATCAGCCCCAGCATTTT. Based on the CDR3 plus reference TRBV19 and TRBJ1-5, the full variable domain is DGGITQSPKYLFRKEGQNVTLSCEQNLNHDAMYWYRQDPGQGLRLIYYSQIVNDFQKGDIAEGYSVSREKKESFPLTVTSAQKNPTAFYLCASSFRGEGNQPQHFGDGTRLSIL.

The chain has TRBV2 and TRBJ1-5; D may be TRBD1 (6 bases). Per germline, CDR1 SNHLY and CDR2 FYNNEI. Trimming cost V 6 bases and J 7 bases, with 16 bases left between them. CDR3 length equals 14 residues. CDR3 DNA sequence: TGTGCCAGCAGGGGGGGGCAGGGGATACAGCCCCAGCATTTT. Its protein product is CASRGGQGIQPQHF.

The rearrangement uses TRBV29-1 and TRBJ2-1; no clear D gene. Trimming pared 4 bases from V and 0 bases from J, leaving 10 bases between. The CDR3 consists of 14 residues. Germline CDR1 reads SQVTM; CDR2 reads ANQGSEA. CDR3 region: CSVGTRSSYNEQFF. In DNA, the CDR3 is TGCAGCGTTGGTACGCGGAGCTCCTACAATGAGCAGTTCTTC.

The genes are TRBV6-5 and TRBJ1-2; 8 bases align to TRBD1. V lost 0 bases and J lost 8; bases outside the gene matches: 8. There are 15 residues in the CDR3. CDR1 MNHEY and CDR2 SVGAGI come from the germline V gene. CDR3 coding DNA: TGTGCCAGCAGTTACTCGTCCCGGACAGGGTCAGGCTACACCTTC. It codes for CASSYSSRTGSGYTF.

The V call is TRBV10-3, the J call TRBJ2-5; D may be TRBD2 (5 bases). The CDR3 sequence is 14 residues long. V lost 2 bases, J lost 2 bases, and 9 bases lay in between. The germline gives CDR1 ENHRY, CDR2 SYGVKD. CDR3 nucleotides: TGTGCCATCAGTGAGATCGGGAAACAAGAGACCCAGTACTTC. This gives the protein CAISEIGKQETQYF.